This passage covers 11 T cell receptor beta chains from one sample sequenced in a study of CD8+ T cells in alopecia areata. After isolation, RNA underwent reverse transcription to generate cDNA as the sequencing template. The data were produced by immunoSEQ multiplex PCR, yet TCRdb's version contains in-frame clones alone and is incomplete. Among some 170,000 clones listed, roughly 70% were seen once. The source was CD8+ T cells sorted from blood, collected at week 0. These receptor sequences come from a human donor with alopecia areata.

The genes are TRBV19 and TRBJ2-7; D is unclear. The CDR3 has 12 residues. Trimming took 3 bases from V and 3 from J, leaving 6 bases between them. Germline CDR1 and CDR2: LNHDA and SQIVND (reference sequence). The CDR3 loop reads CASSIDNYEQYF. CDR3 DNA: TGTGCCAGTAGTATTGATAACTACGAGCAGTACTTC. The full variable domain, with the rest looked up from reference TRBV19 and TRBJ2-7, is DGGITQSPKYLFRKEGQNVTLSCEQNLNHDAMYWYRQDPGQGLRLIYYSQIVNDFQKGDIAEGYSVSREKKESFPLTVTSAQKNPTAFYLCASSIDNYEQYFGPGTRLTVT.

The CDR3 DNA follows: TGTGCCAGCAGTTATCCCGACAGGTCCAATCAGCCCCAGCATTTT. Translation gives CASSYPDRSNQPQHF. The V call is TRBV6-6, the J call TRBJ1-5, with D perhaps matching TRBD1 (6 bases). The germline gives CDR1 MNHNY, CDR2 SVGAGI (reference sequence). The V gene lost 3 bases and the J gene lost 3 bases, with 12 bases spanning the gap. The CDR3 runs 15 residues.

There are a few counts of this clone. The V call is TRBV29-1, the J call TRBJ2-7; 8 bases are shared with TRBD1. After removal of 4 bases from V and 1 base from J, the junction contained 3 bases not matched to a gene. Germline V gene data show CDR1 as SQVTM and CDR2 as ANQGSEA. The CDR3 covers 13 residues. The CDR3 DNA reads TGCAGCGTTGCAGGGGGCGAGTCCTACGAGCAGTACTTC. This codes for CSVAGGESYEQYF.

The chain combines TRBV2 with TRBJ2-7; TRBD2 might be the D (5 bases). Germline V gives CDR1 SNHLY, CDR2 FYNNEI. Trimming removed 6 bases from V and 3 bases from J, with 15 bases in between. The CDR3 covers 14 residues. The chain's CDR3 is CASRRTEGFYEQYF. Written as DNA, the CDR3 is TGTGCCAGCAGGCGGACTGAGGGTTTCTACGAGCAGTACTTC.

The rearrangement joins TRBV5-1 to TRBJ1-1; D is unclear. Germline loops: CDR1 SGHRS, CDR2 YFSETQ. Between the trimmed V and J ends, which lost 0 bases and 7 bases, there was a span of 13 bases. The CDR3 runs to 14 residues. In DNA, the CDR3 is TGCGCCAGCAGCTTGGAGAAGGTTGTGGATGAAGCTTTCTTT. Translated, it gives CASSLEKVVDEAFF. Based on the CDR3 plus reference TRBV5-1 and TRBJ1-1, the full variable domain is KAGVTQTPRYLIKTRGQQVTLSCSPISGHRSVSWYQQTPGQGLQFLFEYFSETQRNKGNFPGRFSGRQFSNSRSEMNVSTLELGDSALYLCASSLEKVVDEAFFGQGTRLTVV.

V and J are TRBV7-9 and TRBJ2-7, with 10 nucleotides matching TRBD1. The CDR3 sequence is 13 residues long. Germline loops: CDR1 SEHNR, CDR2 FQNEAQ (reference sequence). Trimming took 7 bases from V and 7 from J; bases not matched to a gene: 7. For the CDR3, the DNA is TGTGCCAGCACCGGACAGGGGGTGGGTGAGCAGTACTTC. It yields the protein CASTGQGVGEQYF.

This rearrangement joins TRBV27 to TRBJ1-2; weak D call: TRBD1 (5 bases). Trimming left V 6 bases short and J 5 bases short, with 13 bases between. The germline gives CDR1 MNHEY, CDR2 SMNVEV (reference sequence). CDR3 length: 13 amino acids. The CDR3 bases are TGTGCCAGCAGCCTGGGACCCTCGTATGGCTACACCTTC. It translates to CASSLGPSYGYTF.

The chain joins TRBV6-5 to TRBJ1-1; D ambiguous. The V end lost 4 bases, the J end lost 6 bases, and 9 bases lay between the germline ends. Germline V CDR1 and CDR2: MNHEY, SVGAGI. The CDR3 length is 12 residues. CDR3 residues: CASSSSSAEAFF. CDR3 nucleotide sequence: TGTGCCAGCAGTTCGTCCAGCGCTGAAGCTTTCTTT.

The chain uses TRBV27 and TRBJ2-5; 11 bases align to TRBD2. Germline V gives CDR1 MNHEY, CDR2 SMNVEV (reference sequence). The CDR3 length is 14 residues. The V and J ends lost 8 bases and 3 bases, in that order; junction bases with no gene match: 5. CDR3 sequence: CASRVGLAEETQYF. CDR3 DNA sequence: TGTGCCAGCCGTGTGGGACTAGCGGAAGAGACCCAGTACTTC.

This rearrangement joins TRBV20-1 to TRBJ1-1; tentatively, D is TRBD1 (6 bases). Germline-derived CDR1 and CDR2 are DFQATT and SNEGSKA (reference sequence). The CDR3 is made up of 11 amino acids. Here the CDR3 reads CRGSRGTEAFF. CDR3 in DNA: TGCAGGGGGTCCAGGGGCACTGAAGCTTTCTTT.

This sequence joins TRBV6-5 and TRBJ2-3; D might be TRBD1 (5 bases). CDR3 size: 14 residues. V was trimmed by 6 bases and J by 1 base, leaving 11 bases between them. CDR1 and CDR2 from the germline V gene are MNHEY and SVGAGI. The chain's CDR3 is CASSSGSRTDTQYF. The CDR3 DNA sequence: TGTGCCAGCAGCTCAGGGTCCCGCACAGATACGCAGTATTTT.